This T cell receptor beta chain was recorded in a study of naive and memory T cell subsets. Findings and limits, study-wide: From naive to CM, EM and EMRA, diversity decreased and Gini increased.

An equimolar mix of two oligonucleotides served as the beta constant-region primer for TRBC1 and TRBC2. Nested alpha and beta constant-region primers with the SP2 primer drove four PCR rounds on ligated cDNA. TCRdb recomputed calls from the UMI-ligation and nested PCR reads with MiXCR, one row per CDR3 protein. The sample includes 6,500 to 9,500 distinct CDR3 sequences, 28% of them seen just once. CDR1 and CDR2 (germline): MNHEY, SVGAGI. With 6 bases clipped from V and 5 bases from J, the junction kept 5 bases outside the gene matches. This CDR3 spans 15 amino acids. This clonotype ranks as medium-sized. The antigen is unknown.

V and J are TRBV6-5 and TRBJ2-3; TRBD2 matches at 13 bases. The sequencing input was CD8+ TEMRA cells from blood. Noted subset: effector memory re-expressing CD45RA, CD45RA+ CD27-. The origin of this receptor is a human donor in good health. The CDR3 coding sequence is TGTGCCAGCAGATCACTAGCGGGAGGGTTAGATACGCAGTATTTT. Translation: CASRSLAGGLDTQYF.